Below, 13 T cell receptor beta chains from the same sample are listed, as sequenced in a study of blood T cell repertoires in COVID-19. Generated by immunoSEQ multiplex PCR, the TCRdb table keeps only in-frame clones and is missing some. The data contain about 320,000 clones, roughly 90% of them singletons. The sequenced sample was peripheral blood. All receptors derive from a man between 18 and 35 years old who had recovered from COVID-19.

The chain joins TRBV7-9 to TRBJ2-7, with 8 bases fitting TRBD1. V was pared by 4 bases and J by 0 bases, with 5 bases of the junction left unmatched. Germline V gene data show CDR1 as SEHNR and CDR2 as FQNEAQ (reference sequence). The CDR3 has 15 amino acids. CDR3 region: CASSSYGQGSYEQYF. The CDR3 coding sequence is TGTGCCAGCAGCTCTTACGGACAGGGCTCCTACGAGCAGTACTTC.

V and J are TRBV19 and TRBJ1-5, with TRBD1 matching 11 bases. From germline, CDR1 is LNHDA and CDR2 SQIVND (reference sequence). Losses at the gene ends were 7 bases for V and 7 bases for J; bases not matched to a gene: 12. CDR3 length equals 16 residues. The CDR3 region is CASTPRTGGGGQPQHF. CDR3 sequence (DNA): TGTGCCAGTACCCCGCGGACAGGGGGCGGGGGCCAGCCCCAGCATTTT. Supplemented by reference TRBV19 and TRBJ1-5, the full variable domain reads DGGITQSPKYLFRKEGQNVTLSCEQNLNHDAMYWYRQDPGQGLRLIYYSQIVNDFQKGDIAEGYSVSREKKESFPLTVTSAQKNPTAFYLCASTPRTGGGGQPQHFGDGTRLSIL.

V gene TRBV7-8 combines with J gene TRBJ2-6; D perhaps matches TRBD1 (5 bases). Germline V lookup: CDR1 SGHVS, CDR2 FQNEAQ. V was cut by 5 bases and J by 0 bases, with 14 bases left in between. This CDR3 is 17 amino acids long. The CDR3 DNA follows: TGTGCCAGCAGCCCGAACTACAGGAGCTCTGGGGCCAACGTCCTGACTTTC. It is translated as CASSPNYRSSGANVLTF.

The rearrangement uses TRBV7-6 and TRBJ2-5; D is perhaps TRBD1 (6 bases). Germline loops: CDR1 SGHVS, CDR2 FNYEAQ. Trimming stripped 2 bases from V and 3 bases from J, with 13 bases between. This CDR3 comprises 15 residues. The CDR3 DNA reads TGTGCCAGCAGCTTAATGCAGGGGCGCGAAGAGACCCAGTACTTC. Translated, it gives CASSLMQGREETQYF.

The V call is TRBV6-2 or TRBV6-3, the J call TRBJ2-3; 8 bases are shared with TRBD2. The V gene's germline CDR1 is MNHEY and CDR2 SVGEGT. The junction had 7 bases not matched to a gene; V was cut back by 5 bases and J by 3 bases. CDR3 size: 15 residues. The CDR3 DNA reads TGTGCCAGCAGTACCCAGCGGGGGAGGACAGATACGCAGTATTTT. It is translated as CASSTQRGRTDTQYF.

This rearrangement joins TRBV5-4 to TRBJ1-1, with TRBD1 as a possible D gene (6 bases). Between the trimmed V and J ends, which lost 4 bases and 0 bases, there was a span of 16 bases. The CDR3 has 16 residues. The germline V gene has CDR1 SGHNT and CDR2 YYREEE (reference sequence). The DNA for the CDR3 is TGTGCCAGCAGCCTGGACAAGGACAGTCTGAACACTGAAGCTTTCTTT. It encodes CASSLDKDSLNTEAFF.

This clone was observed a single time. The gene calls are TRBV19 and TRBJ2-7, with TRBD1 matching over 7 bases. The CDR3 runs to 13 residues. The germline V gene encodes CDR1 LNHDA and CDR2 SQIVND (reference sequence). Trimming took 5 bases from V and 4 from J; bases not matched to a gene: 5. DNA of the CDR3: TGTGCCAGTAGTGTGACAGGGATGTACGAGCAGTACTTC. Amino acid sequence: CASSVTGMYEQYF.

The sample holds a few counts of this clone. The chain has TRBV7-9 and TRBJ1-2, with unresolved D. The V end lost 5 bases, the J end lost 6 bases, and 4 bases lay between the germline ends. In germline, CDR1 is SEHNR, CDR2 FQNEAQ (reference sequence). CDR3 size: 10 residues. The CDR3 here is CASSQNGYTF. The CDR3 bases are TGTGCCAGCAGCCAAAATGGCTACACCTTC.

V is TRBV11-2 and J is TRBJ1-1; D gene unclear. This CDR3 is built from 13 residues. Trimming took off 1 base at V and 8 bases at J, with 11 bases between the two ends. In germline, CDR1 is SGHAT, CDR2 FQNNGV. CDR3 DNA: TGTGCCAGCAGCTTAGGGGCGGGTCTGGAAGCTTTCTTT. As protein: CASSLGAGLEAFF.

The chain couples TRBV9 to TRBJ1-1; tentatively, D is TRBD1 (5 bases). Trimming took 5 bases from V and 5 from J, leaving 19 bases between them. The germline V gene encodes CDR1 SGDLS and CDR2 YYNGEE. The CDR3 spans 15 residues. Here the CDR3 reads CASSRAGIGQTEAFF. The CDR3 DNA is TGTGCCAGCAGTCGGGCAGGGATAGGCCAAACTGAAGCTTTCTTT.

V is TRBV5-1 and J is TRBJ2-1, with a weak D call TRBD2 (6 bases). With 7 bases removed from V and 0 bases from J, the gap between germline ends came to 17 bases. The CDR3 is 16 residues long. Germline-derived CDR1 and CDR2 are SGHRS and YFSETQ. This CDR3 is CASAQVGGSSYNEQFF. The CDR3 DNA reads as TGCGCCAGCGCCCAGGTGGGGGGTAGCTCCTACAATGAGCAGTTCTTC.

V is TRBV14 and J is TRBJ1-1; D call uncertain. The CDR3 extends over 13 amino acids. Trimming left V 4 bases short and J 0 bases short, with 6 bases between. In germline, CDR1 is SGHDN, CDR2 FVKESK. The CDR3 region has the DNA TGTGCCAGCAGCCCATGGCTGAACACTGAAGCTTTCTTT. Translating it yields CASSPWLNTEAFF.

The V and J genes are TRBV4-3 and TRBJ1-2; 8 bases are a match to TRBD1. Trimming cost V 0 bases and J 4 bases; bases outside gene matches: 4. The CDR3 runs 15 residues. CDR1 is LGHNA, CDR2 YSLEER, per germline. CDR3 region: CASSQDQGAGYGYTF. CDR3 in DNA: TGCGCCAGCAGCCAAGATCAGGGGGCAGGCTATGGCTACACCTTC.